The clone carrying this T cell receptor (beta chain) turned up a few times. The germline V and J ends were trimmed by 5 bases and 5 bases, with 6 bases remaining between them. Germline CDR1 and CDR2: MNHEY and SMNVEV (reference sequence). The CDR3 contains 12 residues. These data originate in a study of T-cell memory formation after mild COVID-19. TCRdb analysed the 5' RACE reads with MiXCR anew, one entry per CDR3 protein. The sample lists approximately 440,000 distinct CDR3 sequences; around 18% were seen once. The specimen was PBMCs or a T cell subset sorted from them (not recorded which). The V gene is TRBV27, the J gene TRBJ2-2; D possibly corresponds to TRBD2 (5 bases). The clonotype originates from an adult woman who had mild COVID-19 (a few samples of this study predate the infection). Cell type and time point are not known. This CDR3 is CASSRETGELFF. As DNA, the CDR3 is TGTGCCAGCAGTCGGGAAACCGGGGAGCTGTTTTTT.